The present T cell receptor beta chain was sequenced within a study of shared clonotypes between healthy human individuals. Naive CD8 cells lacked CD45RO and underwent positive selection for CCR7, leaving out terminally differentiated effector memory CD45RA+ cells. Profiled with immunoSEQ multiplex PCR; TCRdb holds only in-frame clones, not every one. The sample has approximately 840,000 clones, 95% to 97% seen once. This CDR3 is built from 15 residues. Germline V gene sequence: CDR1 LGHNA, CDR2 YSLEER. The V and J ends lost 0 bases and 9 bases respectively, with 15 bases between them. This TCR was recovered from a man aged 30 to 45 in good health. The sequenced sample was naive CD8+ T cells sorted from blood. The rearrangement links TRBV4-3 to TRBJ2-1; D call uncertain. The chain's CDR3 is CASSQDRTSKREQFF. The CDR3 coding sequence is TGCGCCAGCAGCCAAGATAGGACCTCAAAACGTGAGCAGTTCTTC.